This passage covers 26 T cell receptor beta chains from one sample sequenced in a study of beta chain features in type 1 diabetes. Expressed TCRB transcripts were sequenced because the entire RNA isolate underwent reverse transcription. The assay was immunoSEQ multiplex PCR, and TCRdb's table has in-frame clones only and misses some. The sample yields 680,000 or so clones, roughly a sixth seen once. The sample comprised naive CD4+ T cells from blood. Receptors were obtained from a man between 18 and 35 years old in good health.

This clone occurred a few times. The chain employs TRBV18 and TRBJ2-1; no definite D call. The germline V and J ends were trimmed by 0 bases and 7 bases, with 7 bases remaining between them. This CDR3 has 13 residues. CDR1 is KGHSH and CDR2 is LQKENI in the germline V gene. The CDR3 protein is CASSPPLNNEQFF. As DNA, the CDR3 is TGTGCCAGCTCACCACCGCTGAATAATGAGCAGTTCTTC.

This clone was detected a few times. V is TRBV9 and J is TRBJ2-1; D uncertain. Between the trimmed V and J ends, which lost 4 bases and 5 bases, there was a span of 16 bases. Per germline, CDR1 SGDLS and CDR2 YYNGEE. The CDR3 extends over 15 amino acids. The CDR3 loop reads CASSPGRQFNNEQFF. In DNA, the CDR3 is TGTGCCAGCAGCCCAGGACGCCAATTTAACAATGAGCAGTTCTTC.

V gene TRBV7-9 combines with J gene TRBJ2-5; D tentatively reads TRBD1 or TRBD2 (7 bases each). V was cut by 3 bases and J by 2 bases, with 16 bases left in between. The CDR3 is 16 amino acids. Germline-derived CDR1 and CDR2 are SEHNR and FQNEAQ (reference sequence). CDR3 coding DNA: TGTGCCAGCAGCTTCCTCCAGGGGGGGAGACAAGAGACCCAGTACTTC. Its translation: CASSFLQGGRQETQYF.

A few counts support this clone. The gene calls are TRBV5-1 and TRBJ2-1, with 8 bases lining up with TRBD1. Per the germline V gene, CDR1 is SGHRS and CDR2 is YFSETQ. The CDR3 is 15 amino acids. J lost 8 bases, V lost 0 bases, and 7 bases had no gene match. The CDR3 DNA reads as TGCGCCAGCAGCTTGGGCCGTGCAGGGGGCGATGAGCAGTTCTTC. Translating it yields CASSLGRAGGDEQFF. The full variable domain, completed using reference TRBV5-1 and TRBJ2-1, is KAGVTQTPRYLIKTRGQQVTLSCSPISGHRSVSWYQQTPGQGLQFLFEYFSETQRNKGNFPGRFSGRQFSNSRSEMNVSTLELGDSALYLCASSLGRAGGDEQFFGPGTRLTVL.

This clone was seen more than once but under ten times. CDR3: CASSLGLVNTEAFF. The CDR3 DNA reads as TGTGCCAGCAGCTTAGGATTAGTGAACACTGAAGCTTTCTTT. The rearrangement links TRBV7-3 to TRBJ1-1; the D is unclear. V was shortened by 2 bases and J by 0 bases, with 7 bases between the two germline ends. The CDR3 is made up of 14 amino acids. From germline, CDR1 is SGHTA and CDR2 FQGTGA.

This clone was detected a few times. This chain links TRBV14 with TRBJ2-5, with D perhaps matching TRBD1 (5 bases). This CDR3 comprises 13 residues. Trimming shortened V by 2 bases and J by 8 bases, and 12 bases separated the two germline ends. Germline CDR1 SGHDN, CDR2 FVKESK. DNA for the CDR3: TGTGCCAGCAGCCAATTGCGGCAGGGAACCCAGTACTTC. Its translation is CASSQLRQGTQYF.

The rearrangement joins TRBV4-3 to TRBJ2-6; D gene uncertain. Germline-derived CDR1 and CDR2 are LGHNA and YSLEER. The germline V and J ends were trimmed by 1 base and 0 bases, with 10 bases remaining between them. The length of the CDR3 is 17 residues. The CDR3 DNA is TGCGCCAGCAGCCAAGTGCAAGGGCGCTCTGGGGCCAACGTCCTGACTTTC. Its protein product is CASSQVQGRSGANVLTF.

The chain has TRBV9 and TRBJ1-1; unclear D gene. The V and J ends lost 3 bases and 8 bases respectively, with 11 bases between them. There are 12 residues in the CDR3. Germline lookup yields CDR1 SGDLS and CDR2 YYNGEE. CDR3 sequence: CASSAQNREAFF. CDR3 DNA: TGTGCCAGCAGCGCCCAGAACCGCGAAGCTTTCTTT. Full variable domain (outside the CDR3, taken from reference TRBV9 and TRBJ1-1): DSGVTQTPKHLITATGQRVTLRCSPRSGDLSVYWYQQSLDQGLQFLIQYYNGEERAKGNILERFSAQQFPDLHSELNLSSLELGDSALYFCASSAQNREAFFGQGTRLTVV.

This chain uses TRBV11-2 with TRBJ1-6; a possible D gene is TRBD1 (5 bases). Per germline, CDR1 SGHAT and CDR2 FQNNGV. This CDR3 has 15 amino acids. The V end was cut by 5 bases, the J end by 6 bases, with 14 bases between. CDR3 in amino acids: CASSPAGTSNSPLHF. CDR3 nucleotide sequence: TGTGCCAGCAGCCCAGCAGGGACTAGTAATTCACCCCTCCACTTT.

This clone was observed a few times. This sequence joins TRBV4-1 and TRBJ2-7; 8 bases match TRBD2. After removal of 4 bases from V and 0 bases from J, the junction contained 8 bases not matched to a gene. The CDR3 length is 16 residues. Per germline, CDR1 MGHRA and CDR2 YSYEKL. CDR3 sequence: CASSPTFSGSSYEQYF. In DNA, the CDR3 is TGCGCCAGCAGCCCGACCTTCAGCGGGAGCTCCTACGAGCAGTACTTC.

This clone was counted only a few times. A junction boundary mismatches the germline segment, possibly from a read error. The rearrangement uses TRBV29-1 and TRBJ1-1; D is ambiguous. This CDR3 spans 12 amino acids. Germline V gene data show CDR1 as SQVTM and CDR2 as ANQGSEA. The CDR3 bases are TGCAGCGTTGAACCATATATTGGGCCCCACTTTTTT. Amino acids: CSVEPYIGPHFF.

This chain connects TRBV18 to TRBJ1-1, with D unresolved. The germline CDR1 and CDR2 sequences are KGHSH and LQKENI. The CDR3 is made up of 12 amino acids. V was clipped by 4 bases and J by 1 base, with 4 bases between them. The CDR3 spells CASSQKNTEAFF. The CDR3 nucleotides are TGTGCCAGCTCACAGAAGAACACTGAAGCTTTCTTT. Full variable domain (remainder filled in from reference TRBV18 and TRBJ1-1): NAGVMQNPRHLVRRRGQEARLRCSPMKGHSHVYWYRQLPEEGLKFMVYLQKENIIDESGMPKERFSAEFPKEGPSILRIQQVVRGDSAAYFCASSQKNTEAFFGQGTRLTVV.

This sequence joins TRBV10-3 and TRBJ2-6, with TRBD1 matching 10 bases. J lost 2 bases, V lost 11 bases, and 12 bases had no gene match. CDR3 length equals 17 residues. Germline CDR1 reads ENHRY; CDR2 reads SYGVKD. CDR3 DNA: TGTGCCTCCGGCGGGGGACAGGGGAACCCTGGGGCCAACGTCCTGACTTTC. Its translation is CASGGGQGNPGANVLTF.

The genes are TRBV18 and TRBJ2-5; D not resolved. Trimming took off 0 bases at V and 0 bases at J, with 5 bases between the two ends. Per the germline V gene, CDR1 is KGHSH and CDR2 is LQKENI. The CDR3 has 14 residues. CDR3 amino acids: CASSPPPDQETQYF. The DNA for the CDR3 is TGTGCCAGCTCACCACCGCCAGACCAAGAGACCCAGTACTTC.

This clone was counted only a few times. CDR3 in DNA: TGTGCCAGCAGTGCCGGACTAGCGGGAGTCTCCGAGCAGTACTTC. The encoded protein is CASSAGLAGVSEQYF. This chain connects TRBV2 to TRBJ2-7; 13 bases are shared with TRBD2. V lost 4 bases, J lost 6 bases, and 6 bases stayed unmatched. The CDR3 runs 15 residues. Germline V CDR1 and CDR2: SNHLY, FYNNEI.

This clone has a handful of counts. V usage is TRBV5-1 and J usage is TRBJ2-3; a weak D match, TRBD1 (5 bases). The germline V gene encodes CDR1 SGHRS and CDR2 YFSETQ. The CDR3 consists of 14 residues. Trimming shortened V by 2 bases and J by 8 bases, and 15 bases separated the two germline ends. CDR3 loop: CASSLNGAARTQYF. As DNA, the CDR3 is TGCGCCAGCAGCTTAAATGGGGCCGCCCGTACGCAGTATTTT.

J is TRBJ2-5 and V is TRBV13, with 8 bases that match TRBD2. Unmatched junction bases numbered 2, after V lost 4 bases and J lost 1 base. The CDR3 length is 14 residues. The germline V gene encodes CDR1 PRHDT and CDR2 FYEKMQ (reference sequence). This CDR3 is CASSSGLAQETQYF. CDR3 in DNA: TGTGCCAGCAGCTCCGGACTAGCCCAAGAGACCCAGTACTTC.

This clone showed up just a few times. V and J are TRBV5-1 and TRBJ1-2; TRBD1 is a possible D gene (5 bases). This CDR3 contains 15 residues. Trimming took 0 bases from V and 4 from J, leaving 13 bases between them. Germline V gene lookup returns CDR1 SGHRS and CDR2 YFSETQ. The CDR3 spells CASSLGPTGVYGYTF. CDR3 coding DNA: TGCGCCAGCAGCTTGGGACCAACAGGAGTCTATGGCTACACCTTC.

This clone was found a few times. Other DNA variants within this sample encode the same CDR3. The chain uses TRBV14 and TRBJ2-1; D is undetermined. The CDR3 has 13 residues. The V end was cut by 3 bases, the J end by 0 bases, with 3 bases between. The V gene's germline CDR1 is SGHDN and CDR2 FVKESK. The CDR3 region has the DNA TGTGCCAGCAGCCACCGCTCCTACAATGAGCAGTTCTTC. Translation gives CASSHRSYNEQFF.

Ten or more counts support this clone. The rearrangement uses TRBV4-2 and TRBJ1-1; D possibly corresponds to TRBD1 (5 bases). The V end lost 4 bases, the J end lost 1 base, and 7 bases lay between the germline ends. Germline-derived CDR1 and CDR2 are LGHNA and YNFKEQ. This CDR3 has 13 amino acids. CDR3 residues: CASSLGQNTEAFF. The CDR3 DNA sequence: TGTGCCAGCAGCCTTGGACAGAACACTGAAGCTTTCTTT.

The chain couples TRBV7-2 to TRBJ2-5; TRBD2 matches at 7 bases. This CDR3 region has 18 residues. Trimming took 2 bases from V and 1 from J; bases not matched to a gene: 13. Germline V gene data show CDR1 as SGHTA and CDR2 as FQGNSA. The CDR3: CASSLWARAGSSQETQYF. The CDR3 DNA follows: TGTGCCAGCAGCTTATGGGCTCGAGCGGGGAGTTCCCAAGAGACCCAGTACTTC.

This sequence joins TRBV5-8 and TRBJ2-1; TRBD2 agrees at 7 bases. V dropped 4 bases and J dropped 5; count of bases not matched to a gene: 6. The CDR3 length is 14 residues. Germline V gives CDR1 SGHTS, CDR2 YDEGEE. The CDR3 coding sequence is TGTGCCAGCAGCGGGAGGGGTATCAACAATGAGCAGTTCTTC. Translating it yields CASSGRGINNEQFF.

The gene calls are TRBV19 and TRBJ2-4, with 8 bases matching TRBD1. The CDR3 is made up of 17 amino acids. V shed 4 bases and J 0 bases; nucleotides not matched to a gene: 8. The germline V gene has CDR1 LNHDA and CDR2 SQIVND (reference sequence). CDR3 coding DNA: TGTGCCAGTAGTACCGGACAGGGAAACTTAGCCAAAAACATTCAGTACTTC. This gives the protein CASSTGQGNLAKNIQYF.

This clone was found a few times. The V call is TRBV2, the J call TRBJ1-2, with D uncertain. Per germline, CDR1 SNHLY and CDR2 FYNNEI. The V and J ends lost 5 bases and 7 bases respectively, with 5 bases between them. This CDR3 contains 10 residues. CDR3: CASSIFGYTF. DNA for the CDR3: TGTGCCAGCAGTATTTTTGGCTACACCTTC.

This clone was seen a few times. The V gene is TRBV5-1, the J gene TRBJ2-5; D unclear. This CDR3 comprises 15 residues. The V and J ends lost 0 bases and 2 bases respectively, with 11 bases between them. Germline CDR1 reads SGHRS; CDR2 reads YFSETQ. DNA of the CDR3: TGCGCCAGCAGCTTGGTCAGTGGCCAGCAAGAGACCCAGTACTTC. This encodes CASSLVSGQQETQYF.

This clone was detected a few times. CDR3 sequence (DNA): TGTGCCATCAGCGCCAAGGGGGACAGCGGAACCTACGAGCAGTACTTC. Protein product: CAISAKGDSGTYEQYF. V is TRBV10-3 and J is TRBJ2-7; 7 nucleotides line up with TRBD1. CDR1 is ENHRY, CDR2 SYGVKD, per germline. This CDR3 contains 16 residues. J gave up 2 bases and V 6 bases, and 13 bases lay outside the gene matches.